In its sample, the clone carrying this T cell receptor (beta chain) was seen a few times. The antigen is not known. The sample comes from a study of post-analysis software for immune sequencing data. Study summary: Clinical courses comprised relapsing-remitting, secondary progressive and progressive-relapsing multiple sclerosis.

V lost 5 bases and J 0 bases, leaving 11 bases between the germline ends. This CDR3 comprises 15 residues. Broader study findings: Under the F measure, samples that were prepared in one batch clustered strongly together. Controls significantly exceeded multiple sclerosis patients in normalized Chao1 diversity. Compared with controls, patients had more of five TRBV segments, including TRBV5-6, TRBV5-1 and TRBV20-1.

Each TCR beta cDNA library carried unique molecular identifiers. TCRdb ran MiXCR on the PCR reads and lists one entry per CDR3 protein. In the table there are around 770,000 distinct CDR3 sequences, 40% to 55% of which are singletons. The TCR was taken from a girl aged 10 to 17 with multiple sclerosis. V is TRBV12-3 or TRBV12-4 and J is TRBJ2-1; a possible D gene is TRBD2 (6 bases). Sample: blood. The DNA for the CDR3 is TGTGCCAGCAGTCCCCACGGGGGCTCCTACAATGAGCAGTTCTTC. As protein: CASSPHGGSYNEQFF.